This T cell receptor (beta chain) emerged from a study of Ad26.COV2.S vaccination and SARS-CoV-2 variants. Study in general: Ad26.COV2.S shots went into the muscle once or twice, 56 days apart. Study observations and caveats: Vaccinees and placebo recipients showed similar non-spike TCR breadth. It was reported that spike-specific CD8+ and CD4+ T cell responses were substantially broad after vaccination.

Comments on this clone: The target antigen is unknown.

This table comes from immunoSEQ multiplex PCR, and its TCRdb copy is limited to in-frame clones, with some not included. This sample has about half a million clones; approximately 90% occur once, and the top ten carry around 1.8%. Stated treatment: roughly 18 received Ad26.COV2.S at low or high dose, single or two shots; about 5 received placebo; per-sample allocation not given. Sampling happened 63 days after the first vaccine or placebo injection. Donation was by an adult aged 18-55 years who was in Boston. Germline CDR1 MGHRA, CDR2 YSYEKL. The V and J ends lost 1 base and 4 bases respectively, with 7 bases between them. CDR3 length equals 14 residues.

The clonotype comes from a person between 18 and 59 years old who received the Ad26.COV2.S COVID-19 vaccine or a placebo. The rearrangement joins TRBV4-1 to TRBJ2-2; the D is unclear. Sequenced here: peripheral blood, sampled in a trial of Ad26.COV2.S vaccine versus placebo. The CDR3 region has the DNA TGCGCCAGCAGCCAAGTCCTCCCCACCGGGGAGCTGTTTTTT. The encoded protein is CASSQVLPTGELFF.